Below are 26 T cell receptor beta chains sequenced from a single sample in a study of T cell repertoires in cytomegalovirus infection. These receptors' antigens are unknown. TCRdb re-called the reads through MiXCR, storing one row per CDR3 protein. The sample contains about 920,000 distinct CDR3 sequences, approximately 31% of which appear only once. The sequencing here drew on cultured CD8+ T cells from PBMCs, taken from culture after CMV antigen stimulation. These receptors were taken from a human donor in good health (CMV status not recorded). Some clones in this sample may be carry-over from other donors' samples.

This clonotype occurred many times. The chain carries TRBV7-2 and TRBJ2-1; 9 bases agree with TRBD1. CDR3 length: 17 amino acids. V lost 5 bases, J lost 7 bases, and 15 bases stayed unmatched. Germline-derived CDR1 and CDR2 are SGHTA and FQGNSA. The DNA for the CDR3 is TGTGCCAGCAGCCTAGTCACCTGGGACAGGGAGGGGAATGAGCAGTTCTTC. Its translation is CASSLVTWDREGNEQFF.

This clonotype was detected a few times. V and J are TRBV12-5 and TRBJ1-2; D gene unclear. The CDR3 runs 11 residues. The ends were cut back, 1 base at V and 6 bases at J, with 3 bases in the middle. CDR1 is LGHNT, CDR2 FRNRAP, per germline. CDR3 loop: CASGLGHGYTF. CDR3 coding DNA: TGTGCTAGTGGTTTGGGACATGGCTACACCTTC.

CDR3 protein: CASTDLGFYNEQFF. In DNA, the CDR3 is TGTGCCAGCACCGACCTAGGGTTCTACAATGAGCAGTTCTTC. V usage is TRBV6-6 and J usage is TRBJ2-1, with D uncertain. Germline V CDR1 and CDR2: MNHNY, SVGAGI (reference sequence). The V end lost 7 bases, the J end lost 3 bases, and 13 bases lay between the germline ends. The CDR3 totals 14 residues.

This clonotype has only a few counts. The gene calls are TRBV4-1 and TRBJ1-2, with D uncertain. The length of the CDR3 is 13 residues. Germline V gives CDR1 MGHRA, CDR2 YSYEKL. The V and J ends lost 0 bases and 6 bases respectively, with 8 bases between them. CDR3 coding DNA: TGCGCCAGCAGCCAAGACTATTCGGATGGCTACACCTTC. Its protein is CASSQDYSDGYTF.

The V gene is TRBV4-2, the J gene TRBJ2-1; 8 bases are a match to TRBD2. This CDR3 region has 19 residues. V was pared by 4 bases and J by 3 bases, with 17 bases of the junction left unmatched. Looked up from germline, CDR1 is LGHNA and CDR2 is YNFKEQ. CDR3 amino acids: CASSPSGTGGSTRYNEQFF. For the CDR3, the DNA is TGTGCCAGCAGCCCATCGGGGACGGGGGGGTCCACCCGCTACAATGAGCAGTTCTTC.

CDR3 coding DNA: TGTGCCAGTAGTATAGCGACGGCTGGGGCCAACGTCCTGACTTTC. This encodes CASSIATAGANVLTF. V gene TRBV19 combines with J gene TRBJ2-6, with D unresolved. There are 15 residues in the CDR3. Germline CDR1 reads LNHDA; CDR2 reads SQIVND (reference sequence). V dropped 1 base and J dropped 2 bases, with 6 bases sitting between them.

This clonotype was observed a handful of times. The J gene is TRBJ1-5, the V gene TRBV24-1, with D possibly matching TRBD1 (6 bases). Germline V gene data show CDR1 as KGHDR and CDR2 as SFDVKD. The V end lost 3 bases, the J end lost 0 bases, and 20 bases lay between the germline ends. This CDR3 is 19 amino acids long. This CDR3 is CATSDGGQGRLYSNQPQHF. As DNA, the CDR3 is TGTGCCACCAGTGATGGGGGGCAGGGGCGACTCTATAGCAATCAGCCCCAGCATTTT.

This clonotype occurred once. The CDR3 protein is CASKNRGANYGYTF. CDR3 nucleotides: TGTGCCAGCAAAAACAGGGGCGCTAACTATGGCTACACCTTC. This chain connects TRBV6-1 to TRBJ1-2; 7 bases fit TRBD1. The germline V gene has CDR1 MNHNS and CDR2 SASEGT. Unmatched junction bases numbered 5, after V lost 7 bases and J lost 0 bases. This CDR3 is 14 amino acids long.

On this clonotype: A read error may be the cause here, since a much bigger clone is one base away. This chain uses TRBV7-8 with TRBJ2-2; D is undetermined. This CDR3 is built from 15 residues. In germline, CDR1 is SGHVS, CDR2 FQNEAQ. CDR3 in DNA: TGTGCCAACAGCTTAAACCCTACCATCACCGGGGAGCTGTTTTTT. This codes for CANSLNPTITGELFF.

The V and J genes are TRBV12-3 or TRBV12-4 and TRBJ1-1; no reliable D call. This CDR3 is built from 11 residues. V lost 6 bases to trimming and J lost 11 bases, with 13 bases between them. The CDR3 nucleotides are TGTGCCAGCAGAAATGAGGCCTCCGCTTTCTTT. Protein sequence: CASRNEASAFF.

This clonotype was seen a few times. This rearrangement joins TRBV6-5 to TRBJ2-7, with TRBD2 as a possible D gene (5 bases). The germline CDR1 and CDR2 sequences are MNHEY and SVGAGI. This CDR3 is 15 amino acids long. Trimming took off 0 bases at V and 3 bases at J, with 12 bases between the two ends. The chain's CDR3 is CASSYSTGVGYEQYF. The CDR3 region has the DNA TGTGCCAGCAGTTACTCGACCGGGGTGGGCTACGAGCAGTACTTC.

This clonotype has more than one count but fewer than ten. This chain uses TRBV12-3 or TRBV12-4 with TRBJ2-5; D not resolved. The ends were cut back, 1 base at V and 4 bases at J, with 7 bases in the middle. The CDR3 contains 13 residues. Written as DNA, the CDR3 is TGTGCCAGCAGTTTAGGCCTATCAGAGACCCAGTACTTC. It specifies CASSLGLSETQYF.

The chain carries TRBV10-1 and TRBJ2-2; D possibly corresponds to TRBD1 (5 bases). The V gene's germline CDR1 is WNHNN and CDR2 SYGVQD (reference sequence). Trimming pared 5 bases from V and 3 bases from J, leaving 10 bases between. CDR3 size: 14 residues. The CDR3 bases are TGCGCCAGCAGTTTTACCAGGGACACCGGGGAGCTGTTTTTT. Translation gives CASSFTRDTGELFF.

The table lists this clonotype with a few counts. The J gene is TRBJ2-3, the V gene TRBV24-1; 9 bases are a match to TRBD1. The CDR3 spans 17 residues. Germline CDR1 and CDR2: KGHDR and SFDVKD. J lost 6 bases, V lost 5 bases, and 14 bases had no gene match. The CDR3 region is CATSVPPGQGPSDTQYF. DNA of the CDR3: TGTGCCACCAGTGTCCCTCCGGGACAGGGACCATCTGATACGCAGTATTTT.

This chain uses TRBV19 with TRBJ2-1, with 7 bases that match TRBD1. Trimming cost V 9 bases and J 6 bases; bases outside gene matches: 5. CDR1 LNHDA and CDR2 SQIVND come from the germline V gene (reference sequence). This CDR3 has 12 residues. CDR3 amino acids: CASRQGSNEQFF. The CDR3 DNA follows: TGTGCCAGCAGACAGGGCTCCAATGAGCAGTTCTTC.

This chain links TRBV19 with TRBJ2-3; D unclear. V lost 3 bases, J lost 0 bases, and 19 bases lay in between. Looked up from germline, CDR1 is LNHDA and CDR2 is SQIVND (reference sequence). This CDR3 has 18 amino acids. As DNA, the CDR3 is TGTGCCAGTAGTATGCCTTCGCTCCAAACGCACAGCACAGATACGCAGTATTTT. It encodes CASSMPSLQTHSTDTQYF.

The V gene is TRBV27, the J gene TRBJ2-5; possibly TRBD2 for D (6 bases). Trimming took off 10 bases at V and 4 bases at J, with 10 bases between the two ends. CDR3 size: 11 residues. Germline V gives CDR1 MNHEY, CDR2 SMNVEV (reference sequence). DNA of the CDR3: TGTGCCACCCGAGCGGGAGAGACCCAGTACTTC. It yields the protein CATRAGETQYF.

V is TRBV6-5 and J is TRBJ1-1; D gene unclear. CDR3 length: 13 amino acids. V lost 7 bases and J 1 base, leaving 10 bases between the germline ends. CDR1 and CDR2 (germline): MNHEY, SVGAGI. CDR3 amino acids: CASKYLGNTEAFF. In DNA form, the CDR3 reads TGTGCCAGCAAATATCTCGGGAACACTGAAGCTTTCTTT.

This clonotype was counted only a few times. The CDR3 nucleotides read TGTGCCAGCAGTCACAGCGTCAAAAACATTCAGTACTTC. Its translation: CASSHSVKNIQYF. The J gene is TRBJ2-4, the V gene TRBV6-2 or TRBV6-3; D not resolved. With 5 bases removed from V and 3 bases from J, the gap between germline ends came to 8 bases. The V gene's germline CDR1 is MNHEY and CDR2 SVGEGT. The CDR3 loop spans 13 amino acids.

This clonotype was recorded a few times. The V gene is TRBV6-1, the J gene TRBJ2-1; D not certain. The CDR3 extends over 14 amino acids. V shed 5 bases and J shed 6 bases, with 14 bases lying between them. Germline V gives CDR1 MNHNS, CDR2 SASEGT. The CDR3 loop reads CASSYPGRSNEQFF. CDR3 nucleotide sequence: TGTGCCAGCAGTTACCCAGGCAGATCCAATGAGCAGTTCTTC.

A few counts support this clonotype. The J gene is TRBJ2-7, the V gene TRBV28, with a weak D call TRBD1 (5 bases). V was pared by 3 bases and J by 3 bases, with 9 bases between. The germline CDR1 and CDR2 sequences are MDHEN and SYDVKM. The CDR3 spans 13 residues. CDR3 region: CASSLGRIYEQYV. In nucleotides, the CDR3 is TGTGCCAGCAGTTTGGGGCGGATCTACGAGCAGTACGTC.

This clonotype occurred many times. This rearrangement joins TRBV28 to TRBJ1-5; 11 nucleotides match TRBD1. This CDR3 is 15 amino acids long. The V and J ends lost 6 bases and 4 bases, in that order; junction bases with no gene match: 5. Germline CDR1 MDHEN, CDR2 SYDVKM. This CDR3 is CASRPGQGANQPQHF. The CDR3 coding sequence is TGTGCCAGCAGGCCTGGACAGGGGGCAAATCAGCCCCAGCATTTT. The full variable domain, completed using reference TRBV28 and TRBJ1-5, is DVKVTQSSRYLVKRTGEKVFLECVQDMDHENMFWYRQDPGLGLRLIYFSYDVKMKEKGDIPEGYSVSREKKERFSLILESASTNQTSMYLCASRPGQGANQPQHFGDGTRLSIL.

This clonotype was observed a few times. V is TRBV7-6 and J is TRBJ1-2, with D uncertain. CDR1 and CDR2 from the germline V gene are SGHVS and FNYEAQ. This CDR3 region has 13 residues. With 0 bases removed from V and 2 bases from J, the gap between germline ends came to 4 bases. The CDR3 region is CASSLALNYGYTF. The CDR3 nucleotides are TGTGCCAGCAGCTTAGCGCTGAACTATGGCTACACCTTC. The entire variable domain, with the rest obtained from reference TRBV7-6 and TRBJ1-2, is as follows: GAGVSQSPRYKVTKRGQDVALRCDPISGHVSLYWYRQALGQGPEFLTYFNYEAQQDKSGLPNDRFSAERPEGSISTLTIQRTEQRDSAMYRCASSLALNYGYTFGSGTRLTVV.

This chain uses TRBV6-5 with TRBJ2-7; a possible D gene is TRBD2 (6 bases). Per germline, CDR1 MNHEY and CDR2 SVGAGI. This CDR3 comprises 16 residues. V was clipped by 2 bases and J by 2 bases, with 16 bases between them. The CDR3 sequence: CASSYGSGGEAYEQYF. Written as DNA, the CDR3 is TGTGCCAGCAGTTACGGGTCAGGAGGGGAGGCCTACGAGCAGTACTTC.

This clonotype was seen a handful of times. This CDR3 is CSVEGFRGLSYNEQFF. The CDR3 bases are TGCAGCGTTGAAGGCTTCAGGGGCCTCTCCTACAATGAGCAGTTCTTC. The V gene is TRBV29-1, the J gene TRBJ2-1, with D perhaps matching TRBD1 (6 bases). CDR1 SQVTM and CDR2 ANQGSEA come from the germline V gene. V was pared by 1 base and J by 0 bases, with 13 bases between. There are 16 residues in the CDR3.

This clonotype has just a few counts. This rearrangement joins TRBV10-3 to TRBJ2-5; TRBD2 matches 12 bases. With V trimmed by 4 bases and J by 5 bases, 11 bases remained unmatched. Germline lookup yields CDR1 ENHRY and CDR2 SYGVKD. The CDR3 runs 17 residues. The chain's CDR3 is CAISATSGGSTPETQYF. The DNA for the CDR3 is TGTGCCATCAGTGCAACTAGCGGGGGGTCCACCCCCGAGACCCAGTACTTC.